This is a list of T cell receptor beta chains from one sample in a study of T cells in Graves' hyperthyroidism and ophthalmopathy. Each CDR3 protein gets one entry after TCRdb re-called the multiplex PCR reads with MiXCR. The sample carries under 800,000 distinct CDR3 sequences, approximately 15% recorded once. Sequenced input: blood. All receptors come from a woman between 18 and 30 years old with Graves' hyperthyroidism. Each CDR3 is given with its conserved first and last residue. The D gene is left open where the match is weak. Clone size is given for some rows only: seen once, a few or many times, or a class if the clone is expanded.

J gene: TRBJ2-7
clone size: many
D gene: -
V gene: TRBV7-2
CDR3 DNA: TGTGCCAGCAGCCCCGATAGCGGATACTCCTACGAGCAGTACTTC
CDR3 protein: CASSPDSGYSYEQYF

J gene: TRBJ2-7
clone size: many
D gene: TRBD1
V gene: TRBV6-1
CDR3 DNA: TGTGCCAGCTGGGACAGGGCTAACTACGAGCAGTACTTC
CDR3 protein: CASWDRANYEQYF

J gene: TRBJ2-3
clone size: many
D gene: TRBD2
V gene: TRBV7-2
CDR3 DNA: TGTGCCAGCAGCTTGTTTAGCGGGAGATCAGATACGCAGTATTTT
CDR3 protein: CASSLFSGRSDTQYF

J gene: TRBJ2-1
clone size: -
D gene: -
V gene: TRBV3-1
CDR3 DNA: TGTGCCAGCAGCCAAGATGATCCGCGCTACGAGAGGTACAATGAGCAGTTCTTC
CDR3 protein: CASSQDDPRYERYNEQFF

J gene: TRBJ2-7
clone size: -
D gene: -
V gene: TRBV4-1
CDR3 DNA: TGCGCCAGCAGCCAAGAGCGACGGCGGACTTACGAGCAGTACTTC
CDR3 protein: CASSQERRRTYEQYF

J gene: TRBJ1-3
clone size: few
D gene: -
V gene: TRBV7-9
CDR3 DNA: TGTGCCAGCAGGTCCGGACACCCCCAAGGGTGGGATTTT
CDR3 protein: CASRSGHPQGWDF

J gene: TRBJ2-1
clone size: many
D gene: -
V gene: TRBV20-1
CDR3 DNA: TGCAGTGCTAGGATCAGCGGCCCCTACAATGAGCAGTTCTTC
CDR3 protein: CSARISGPYNEQFF

J gene: TRBJ2-5
clone size: -
D gene: -
V gene: TRBV7-8
CDR3 DNA: TGTGCCAGCAGTTGGGGTGGAAGAGGCCAGTACTTC
CDR3 protein: CASSWGGRGQYF

J gene: TRBJ1-4
clone size: many
D gene: -
V gene: TRBV12-3/TRBV12-4
CDR3 DNA: TGTGCCAGCAGTTCGAATGGGGCAGGGAATGGGGAAAAACTGTTTTTT
CDR3 protein: CASSSNGAGNGEKLFF

J gene: TRBJ2-1
clone size: many
D gene: TRBD2
V gene: TRBV18
CDR3 DNA: TGTGCCAGCTCACCTAGCGGGGTCTACAATGAGCAGTTCTTC
CDR3 protein: CASSPSGVYNEQFF

J gene: TRBJ1-5
clone size: many
D gene: TRBD1
V gene: TRBV2
CDR3 DNA: TGTGCCAGCAGTGGACAGGGAGGCAATCAGCCCCAGCATTTT
CDR3 protein: CASSGQGGNQPQHF

J gene: TRBJ1-6
clone size: -
D gene: -
V gene: TRBV5-1
CDR3 DNA: TGCGCCAGCAGCTTGGTTGCAGGTTCCACTCATTCACCCCTCCACTTT
CDR3 protein: CASSLVAGSTHSPLHF

J gene: TRBJ2-1
clone size: many
D gene: -
V gene: TRBV12-5
CDR3 DNA: TGTGCTAGTGGCGCCTCTCGGCCCGATTCCCACAATGAGCAGTTCTTC
CDR3 protein: CASGASRPDSHNEQFF

J gene: TRBJ2-3
clone size: many
D gene: -
V gene: TRBV10-1
CDR3 DNA: TGCGCCACGCGGGCTCAAGGAGGGTATACGCAGTATTTT
CDR3 protein: CATRAQGGYTQYF

J gene: TRBJ1-1
clone size: -
D gene: -
V gene: TRBV19
CDR3 DNA: TGTGCCAGTAGTAAATTGGGGCTTTTTAGCTCCATGAACACTGAAGCTTTCTTT
CDR3 protein: CASSKLGLFSSMNTEAFF

J gene: TRBJ1-6
clone size: few
D gene: -
V gene: TRBV4-3
CDR3 DNA: TGCGCCAGCAGCCAATCCTTCAATTCACCCCTCCACTTT
CDR3 protein: CASSQSFNSPLHF

J gene: TRBJ2-5
clone size: many
D gene: -
V gene: TRBV2
CDR3 DNA: TGTGCCAGCAGTGAAGTAAGAGGCGGGCAAGAGACCCAGTACTTC
CDR3 protein: CASSEVRGGQETQYF

J gene: TRBJ1-1
clone size: -
D gene: -
V gene: TRBV6-2/TRBV6-3
CDR3 DNA: TGTGCCAGCAGTTACTCGGCGTTCCGAGGGGTCACTGAAGCTTTCTTT
CDR3 protein: CASSYSAFRGVTEAFF

J gene: TRBJ2-3
clone size: many
D gene: -
V gene: TRBV12-3/TRBV12-4
CDR3 DNA: TGTGCCAGCACCCAACGGACAGATACGCAGTATTTT
CDR3 protein: CASTQRTDTQYF

J gene: TRBJ2-1
clone size: many
D gene: TRBD2
V gene: TRBV2
CDR3 DNA: TGTGCCAGCATCCCACTAGCGGGAGGGCCTGAGCAGTTCTTC
CDR3 protein: CASIPLAGGPEQFF

J gene: TRBJ1-2
clone size: few
D gene: -
V gene: TRBV24-1
CDR3 DNA: TGTGCCACCAGGAAATTGGGAAGAGGCCCACTATCGGGGGGCTACACCTTC
CDR3 protein: CATRKLGRGPLSGGYTF

J gene: TRBJ2-3
clone size: -
D gene: -
V gene: TRBV14
CDR3 DNA: TGTGCCAGCAGCCAAGCGGGAGCGTTGCCAGATACGCAGTATTTT
CDR3 protein: CASSQAGALPDTQYF

J gene: TRBJ2-7
clone size: many
D gene: TRBD2
V gene: TRBV28
CDR3 DNA: TGTGCCAGCAGTCCAGGACTAGCGGGAGGTTCCTACGAGCAGTACTTC
CDR3 protein: CASSPGLAGGSYEQYF

J gene: TRBJ2-5
clone size: many
D gene: -
V gene: TRBV20-1
CDR3 DNA: TGCAGTGCTAGAGATACTCAGATAGCGGCGCAAGAGACCCAGTACTTC
CDR3 protein: CSARDTQIAAQETQYF

J gene: TRBJ1-2
clone size: many
D gene: -
V gene: TRBV27
CDR3 DNA: TGTGCCAGCAGACCACAGGGTCTAGCTAACTATGGCTACACCTTC
CDR3 protein: CASRPQGLANYGYTF

J gene: TRBJ2-2
clone size: few
D gene: -
V gene: TRBV27
CDR3 DNA: TGTGCCAGCAGTTCAGGGTCCTTTAGCGGGGAGCTGTTTTTT
CDR3 protein: CASSSGSFSGELFF

J gene: TRBJ2-7
clone size: many
D gene: TRBD1
V gene: TRBV7-9
CDR3 DNA: TGTGCCAGCAGCTTAGGCCAGGGGGACCACGAGCAGTACTTC
CDR3 protein: CASSLGQGDHEQYF

J gene: TRBJ1-5
clone size: few
D gene: -
V gene: TRBV27
CDR3 DNA: TGTGCCAGCAGTTCCCATGGGAAACCGGGCAATCAGCCCCAGCATTTT
CDR3 protein: CASSSHGKPGNQPQHF

J gene: TRBJ1-1
clone size: few
D gene: -
V gene: TRBV3-1
CDR3 DNA: TGTGCCAGCAGCCCTCTCCTTTCTTTGGGTGAAGCTTTCTTT
CDR3 protein: CASSPLLSLGEAFF

J gene: TRBJ2-1
clone size: many
D gene: -
V gene: TRBV12-3/TRBV12-4
CDR3 DNA: TGTGCCAGCAGTTGGAGTCGACCTAGAGGTGAGCAGTTCTTC
CDR3 protein: CASSWSRPRGEQFF

J gene: TRBJ1-3
clone size: few
D gene: -
V gene: TRBV4-2
CDR3 DNA: TGTGCCAGCAGCCAAGGACAGGAGTACTCTGGAAACACCATATATTTT
CDR3 protein: CASSQGQEYSGNTIYF

J gene: TRBJ2-5
clone size: -
D gene: TRBD2
V gene: TRBV6-5
CDR3 DNA: TGTGCCAGCAGTTACTCTCGTGGGAGGGGCGAGACCCAGTACTTC
CDR3 protein: CASSYSRGRGETQYF

J gene: TRBJ1-1
clone size: many
D gene: TRBD1
V gene: TRBV6-5
CDR3 DNA: TGTGCCAGCAGTTACGGGACAGGGTATAGGGGGAACACTGAAGCTTTCTTT
CDR3 protein: CASSYGTGYRGNTEAFF

J gene: TRBJ2-7
clone size: many
D gene: TRBD2
V gene: TRBV7-2
CDR3 DNA: TGTGCCAGCAGCCTCGAGGCGGGGGGCTACGAGCAGTACTTC
CDR3 protein: CASSLEAGGYEQYF

J gene: TRBJ2-5
clone size: -
D gene: -
V gene: TRBV29-1
CDR3 DNA: TGCAGCGTTGACTCTCGACAGGGCGGGAAGACCCAGTACTTC
CDR3 protein: CSVDSRQGGKTQYF

J gene: TRBJ2-7
clone size: -
D gene: TRBD2
V gene: TRBV6-1
CDR3 DNA: TGTGCCACCAGTCGCGGGGGGGGCAGGGGAGAGCAGTACTTC
CDR3 protein: CATSRGGGRGEQYF

J gene: TRBJ1-1
clone size: -
D gene: -
V gene: TRBV4-3
CDR3 DNA: TGCGCCAGCAGCCAAGAAATAGGTACGAACACTGAAGCTTTCTTT
CDR3 protein: CASSQEIGTNTEAFF

J gene: TRBJ2-7
clone size: many
D gene: -
V gene: TRBV7-9
CDR3 DNA: TGTGCCAGCAGCTCATGGACCGGAGCCTACGAGCAGTACTTC
CDR3 protein: CASSSWTGAYEQYF

J gene: TRBJ2-1
clone size: -
D gene: -
V gene: TRBV5-4
CDR3 DNA: TGTGCCAGCAGCTTGGTCCCCATGTTAAAAGTGCAGTTCTTC
CDR3 protein: CASSLVPMLKVQFF

J gene: TRBJ2-7
clone size: -
D gene: -
V gene: TRBV7-9
CDR3 DNA: TGTGCCAGCAGGGGCCCAGTAAGCGAGCAGTACTTC
CDR3 protein: CASRGPVSEQYF

J gene: TRBJ2-1
clone size: few
D gene: TRBD1
V gene: TRBV19
CDR3 DNA: TGTGCCAGTACCGCCAGGACAGGGATTAAAGGCGAGCAGTTCTTC
CDR3 protein: CASTARTGIKGEQFF